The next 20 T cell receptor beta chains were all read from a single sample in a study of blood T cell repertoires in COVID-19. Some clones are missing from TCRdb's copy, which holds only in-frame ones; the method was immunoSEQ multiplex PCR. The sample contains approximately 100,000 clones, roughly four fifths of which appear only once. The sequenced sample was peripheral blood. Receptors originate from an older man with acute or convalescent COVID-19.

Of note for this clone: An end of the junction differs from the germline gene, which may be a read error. CDR3 DNA sequence: TGTGCCAGCAGCTTGGAGGGACTAGCGGGAGTCTTGATCTTC. It translates to CASSLEGLAGVLIF. The chain couples TRBV5-4 to TRBJ2-1, with TRBD2 identical over 14 bases. The germline V gene has CDR1 SGHNT and CDR2 YYREEE (reference sequence). The CDR3 covers 14 residues.

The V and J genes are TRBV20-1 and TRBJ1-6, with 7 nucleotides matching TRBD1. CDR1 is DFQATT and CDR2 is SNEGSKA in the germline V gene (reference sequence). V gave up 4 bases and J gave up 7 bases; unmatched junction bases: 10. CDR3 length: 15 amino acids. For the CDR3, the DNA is TGCAGTGCTAATGAGGGGGCCATCTCCAATTCACCCCTCCACTTT. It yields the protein CSANEGAISNSPLHF.

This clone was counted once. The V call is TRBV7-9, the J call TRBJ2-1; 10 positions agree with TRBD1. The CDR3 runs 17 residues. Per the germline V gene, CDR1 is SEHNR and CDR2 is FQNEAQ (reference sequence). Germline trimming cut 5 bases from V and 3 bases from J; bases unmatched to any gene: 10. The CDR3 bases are TGTGCCAGCAGCCGCCTCGGTGGGACAGGGGTCTACAATGAGCAGTTCTTC. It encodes CASSRLGGTGVYNEQFF.

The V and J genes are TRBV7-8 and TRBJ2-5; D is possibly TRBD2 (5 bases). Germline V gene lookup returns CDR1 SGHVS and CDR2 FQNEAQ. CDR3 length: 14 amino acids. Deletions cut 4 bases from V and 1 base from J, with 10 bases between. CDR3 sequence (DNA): TGTGCCAGCAGCTGGGGAGAGGTCCAAGAGACCCAGTACTTC. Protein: CASSWGEVQETQYF.

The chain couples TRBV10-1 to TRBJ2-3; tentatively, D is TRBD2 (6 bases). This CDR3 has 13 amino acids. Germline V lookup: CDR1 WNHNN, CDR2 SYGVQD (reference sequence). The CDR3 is CDELARSTDTQYF. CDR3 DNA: TGCGACGAGCTAGCGCGTAGCACAGATACGCAGTATTTT.

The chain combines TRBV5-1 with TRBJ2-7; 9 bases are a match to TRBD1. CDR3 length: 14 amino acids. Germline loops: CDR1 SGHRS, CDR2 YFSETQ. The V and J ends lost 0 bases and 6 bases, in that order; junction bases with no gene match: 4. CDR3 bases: TGCGCCAGCAGCTTGGGGTCGACAGGGGGCGAGCAGTACTTC. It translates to CASSLGSTGGEQYF.

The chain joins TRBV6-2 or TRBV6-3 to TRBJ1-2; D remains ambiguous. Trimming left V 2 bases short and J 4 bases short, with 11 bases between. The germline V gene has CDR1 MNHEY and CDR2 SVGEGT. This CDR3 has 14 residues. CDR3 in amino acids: CASSYATVLYGYTF. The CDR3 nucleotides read TGTGCCAGCAGTTACGCAACAGTGCTCTATGGCTACACCTTC.

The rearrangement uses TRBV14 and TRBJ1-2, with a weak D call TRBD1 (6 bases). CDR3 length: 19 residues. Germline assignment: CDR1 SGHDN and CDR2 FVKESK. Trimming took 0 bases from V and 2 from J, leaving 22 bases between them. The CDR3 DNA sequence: TGTGCCAGCAGCCAAGATCTAGGCCACAGGGCCCGGCGGAACTATGGCTACACCTTC. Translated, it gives CASSQDLGHRARRNYGYTF.

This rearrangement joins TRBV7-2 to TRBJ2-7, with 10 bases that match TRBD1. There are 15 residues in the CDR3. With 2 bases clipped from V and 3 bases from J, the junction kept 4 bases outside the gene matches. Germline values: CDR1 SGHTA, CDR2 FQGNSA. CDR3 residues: CASSLRRTGGYEQYF. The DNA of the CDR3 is TGTGCCAGCAGCTTAAGGCGGACAGGGGGCTACGAGCAGTACTTC.

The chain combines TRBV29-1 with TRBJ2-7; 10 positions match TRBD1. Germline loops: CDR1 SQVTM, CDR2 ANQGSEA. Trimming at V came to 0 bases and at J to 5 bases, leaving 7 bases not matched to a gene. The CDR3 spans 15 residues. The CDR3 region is CSVEDQGQGRHEQYF. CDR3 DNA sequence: TGCAGCGTTGAAGATCAGGGACAGGGGAGGCACGAGCAGTACTTC.

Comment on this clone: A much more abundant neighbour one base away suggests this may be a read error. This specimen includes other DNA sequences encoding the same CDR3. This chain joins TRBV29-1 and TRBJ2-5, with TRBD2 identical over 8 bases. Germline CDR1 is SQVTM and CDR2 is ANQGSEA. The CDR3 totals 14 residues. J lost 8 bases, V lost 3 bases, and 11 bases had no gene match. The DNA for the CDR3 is TGCAGCGTTGATGATAGCGGGACTTTGGAAACCCAGTACTTC. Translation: CSVDDSGTLETQYF.

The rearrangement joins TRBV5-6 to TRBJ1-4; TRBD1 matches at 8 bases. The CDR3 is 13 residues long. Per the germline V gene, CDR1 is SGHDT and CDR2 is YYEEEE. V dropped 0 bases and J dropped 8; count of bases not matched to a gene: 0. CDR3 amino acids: CASSLDRGEKLFF. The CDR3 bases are TGTGCCAGCAGCTTGGACAGGGGGGAAAAACTGTTTTTT.

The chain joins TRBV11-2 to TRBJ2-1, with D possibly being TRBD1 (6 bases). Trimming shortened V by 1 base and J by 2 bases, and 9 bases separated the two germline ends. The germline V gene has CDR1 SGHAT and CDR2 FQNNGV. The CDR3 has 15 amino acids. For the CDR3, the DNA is TGTGCCAGCAGCTTAGTTGCAGGGGCCTACAATGAGCAGTTCTTC. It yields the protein CASSLVAGAYNEQFF.

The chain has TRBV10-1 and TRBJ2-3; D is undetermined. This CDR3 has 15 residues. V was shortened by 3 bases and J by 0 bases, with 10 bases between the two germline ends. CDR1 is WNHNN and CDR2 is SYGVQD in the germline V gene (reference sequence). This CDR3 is CASSDGELSTDTQYF. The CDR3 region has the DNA TGCGCCAGCAGTGATGGTGAGCTTAGCACAGATACGCAGTATTTT.

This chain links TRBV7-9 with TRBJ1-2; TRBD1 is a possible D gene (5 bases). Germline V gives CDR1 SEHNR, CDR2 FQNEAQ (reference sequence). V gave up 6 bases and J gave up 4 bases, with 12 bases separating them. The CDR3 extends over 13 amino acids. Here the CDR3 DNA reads TGTGCCAGCAGGGAAAATCAGGGCTATGGCTACACCTTC. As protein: CASRENQGYGYTF.

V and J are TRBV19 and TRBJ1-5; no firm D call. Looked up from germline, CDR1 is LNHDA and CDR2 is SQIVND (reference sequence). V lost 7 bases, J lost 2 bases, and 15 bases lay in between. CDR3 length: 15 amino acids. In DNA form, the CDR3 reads TGTGCCAGTAATTTGTTTTCGGGAGGCAATCAGCCCCAGCATTTT. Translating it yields CASNLFSGGNQPQHF.

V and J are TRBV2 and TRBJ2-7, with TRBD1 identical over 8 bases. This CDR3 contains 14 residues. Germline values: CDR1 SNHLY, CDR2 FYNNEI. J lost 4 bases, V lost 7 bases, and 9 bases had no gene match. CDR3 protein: CASTPDRVGYEQYF. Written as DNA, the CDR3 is TGTGCCAGCACCCCGGACAGGGTGGGGTACGAGCAGTACTTC.

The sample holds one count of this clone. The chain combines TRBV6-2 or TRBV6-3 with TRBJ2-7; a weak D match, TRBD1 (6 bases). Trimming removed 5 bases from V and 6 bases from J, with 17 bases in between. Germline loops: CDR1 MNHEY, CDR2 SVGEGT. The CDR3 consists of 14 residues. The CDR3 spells CASSRQVGPGEQYF. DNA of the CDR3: TGTGCCAGCAGTAGACAGGTTGGCCCAGGCGAGCAGTACTTC.

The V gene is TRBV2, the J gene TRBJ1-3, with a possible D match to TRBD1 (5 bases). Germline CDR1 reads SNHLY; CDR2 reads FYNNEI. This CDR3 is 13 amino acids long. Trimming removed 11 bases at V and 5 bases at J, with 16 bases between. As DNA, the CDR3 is TGTGCCGGAGGGGCGAGCAAGCGAAACACCATATATTTT. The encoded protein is CAGGASKRNTIYF. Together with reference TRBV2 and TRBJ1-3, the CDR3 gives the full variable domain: EPEVTQTPSHQVTQMGQEVILRCVPISNHLYFYWYRQILGQKVEFLVSFYNNEISEKSEIFDDQFSVERPDGSNFTLKIRSTKLEDSAMYFCAGGASKRNTIYFGEGSWLTVV.

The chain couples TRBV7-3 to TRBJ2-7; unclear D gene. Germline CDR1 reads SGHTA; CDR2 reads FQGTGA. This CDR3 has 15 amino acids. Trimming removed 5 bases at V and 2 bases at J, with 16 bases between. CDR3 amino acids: CASSPFPESPYEQYF. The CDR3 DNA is TGTGCCAGCAGCCCCTTCCCGGAGTCCCCCTACGAGCAGTACTTC.